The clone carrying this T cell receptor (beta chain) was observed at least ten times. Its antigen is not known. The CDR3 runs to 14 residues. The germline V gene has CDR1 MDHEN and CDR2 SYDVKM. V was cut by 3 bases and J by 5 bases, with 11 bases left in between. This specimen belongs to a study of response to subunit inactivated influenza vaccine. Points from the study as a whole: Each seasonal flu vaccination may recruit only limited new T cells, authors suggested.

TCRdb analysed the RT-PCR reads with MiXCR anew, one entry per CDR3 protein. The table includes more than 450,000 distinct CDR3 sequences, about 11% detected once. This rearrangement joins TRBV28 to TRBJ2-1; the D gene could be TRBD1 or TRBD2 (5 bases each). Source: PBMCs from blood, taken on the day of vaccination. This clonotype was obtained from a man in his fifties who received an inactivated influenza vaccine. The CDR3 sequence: CASSFMGPNNEQFF. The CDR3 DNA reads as TGTGCCAGCAGTTTCATGGGACCCAACAATGAGCAGTTCTTC.